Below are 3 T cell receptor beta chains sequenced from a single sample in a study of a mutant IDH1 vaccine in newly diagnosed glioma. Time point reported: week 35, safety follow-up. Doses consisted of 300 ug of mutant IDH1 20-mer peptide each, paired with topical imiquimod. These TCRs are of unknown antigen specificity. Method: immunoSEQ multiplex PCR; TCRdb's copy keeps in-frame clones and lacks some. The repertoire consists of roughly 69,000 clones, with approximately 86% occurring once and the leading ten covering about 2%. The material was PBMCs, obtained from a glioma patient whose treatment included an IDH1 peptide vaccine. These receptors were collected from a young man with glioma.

The CDR3 DNA reads TGTGCCAGCGGCCAAGGGGGGTCACCTCAAGAGACCCAGTACTTC. Residues: CASGQGGSPQETQYF. The chain couples TRBV2 to TRBJ2-5; D may correspond to TRBD1 or TRBD2 (6 bases each). Per the germline V gene, CDR1 is SNHLY and CDR2 is FYNNEI. The CDR3 has 15 amino acids. V lost 8 bases and J lost 2, with 18 bases in between.

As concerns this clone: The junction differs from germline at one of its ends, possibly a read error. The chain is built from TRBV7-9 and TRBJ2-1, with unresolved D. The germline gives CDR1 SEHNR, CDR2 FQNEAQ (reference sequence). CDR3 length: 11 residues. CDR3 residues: CASSSNNEQFF. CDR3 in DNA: TGTGCCAGCAGCTCCAACAATGAGCAGTTCTTC. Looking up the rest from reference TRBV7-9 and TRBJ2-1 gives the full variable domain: DTGVSQNPRHKITKRGQNVTFRCDPISEHNRLYWYRQTLGQGPEFLTYFQNEAQLEKSRLLSDRFSAERPKGSFSTLEIQRTEQGDSAMYLCASSSNNEQFFGPGTRLTVL.

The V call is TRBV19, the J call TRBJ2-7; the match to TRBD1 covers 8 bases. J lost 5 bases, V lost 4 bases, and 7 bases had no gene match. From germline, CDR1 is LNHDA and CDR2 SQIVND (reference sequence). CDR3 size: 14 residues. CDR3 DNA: TGTGCCAGTAGTACTCGACAGGGGATAAACGAGCAGTACTTC. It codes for CASSTRQGINEQYF.